One sample yielded the 16 T cell receptor beta chains listed below, sequenced in a study of T cell responses to AZD1222 COVID-19 vaccine. Some clones are missing from TCRdb's copy, which holds only in-frame ones; the method was immunoSEQ multiplex PCR. The sample lists 100,000 to 150,000 clones, about 90% occurring once. The source was peripheral blood, collected on day 0 of AZD1222 vaccination. Receptors originate from an adult in good health.

The chain couples TRBV21-1 to TRBJ2-1. TRBV21-1 is tagged as a pseudogene. This CDR3 region has 13 residues. The CDR3 sequence: CASSSSPGSEQFF. The CDR3 bases are TGTGCCAGCAGCTCCAGCCCGGGCAGTGAGCAGTTCTTC.

The chain couples TRBV6-1 to TRBJ2-1, with a tentative D call TRBD2 (6 bases). This CDR3 contains 15 residues. Trimming removed 0 bases from V and 8 bases from J, with 14 bases in between. The germline V gene has CDR1 MNHNS and CDR2 SASEGT. The CDR3 here is CASSEARGPLYEQFF. The CDR3 region has the DNA TGTGCCAGCAGTGAAGCGCGGGGTCCCCTTTATGAGCAGTTCTTC.

A few counts support this clone. This chain uses TRBV5-1 with TRBJ1-2; D not resolved. V was shortened by 5 bases and J by 7 bases, with 15 bases between the two germline ends. CDR3 size: 13 residues. Germline loops: CDR1 SGHRS, CDR2 YFSETQ. Here the CDR3 DNA reads TGCGCCAGCAGTCCTGGCGGTCGGGGTGGCTACACCTTC. Translated: CASSPGGRGGYTF.

The chain recombines TRBV3-1 (or the pseudogene TRBV3-2) with TRBJ1-4; D gene unclear. From germline, CDR1 is LGHDT and CDR2 YNNKEL (reference sequence). The CDR3 is 14 amino acids. The V end was cut by 3 bases, the J end by 5 bases, with 10 bases between. For the CDR3, the DNA is TGTGCCAGCAGCCATCGGGGTCCCAATGAAAAACTGTTTTTT. Translated, it gives CASSHRGPNEKLFF.

The genes are TRBV2 and TRBJ1-1; D is undetermined. V lost 9 bases to trimming and J lost 2 bases, with 10 bases between them. The CDR3 is 12 residues long. CDR1 and CDR2 (germline): SNHLY, FYNNEI. The CDR3 DNA reads TGTGCCAGACTAGGAGACAACACTGAAGCTTTCTTT. Amino acids: CARLGDNTEAFF. The full variable domain, its missing parts supplied by reference TRBV2 and TRBJ1-1, is EPEVTQTPSHQVTQMGQEVILRCVPISNHLYFYWYRQILGQKVEFLVSFYNNEISEKSEIFDDQFSVERPDGSNFTLKIRSTKLEDSAMYFCARLGDNTEAFFGQGTRLTVV.

The chain joins TRBV27 to TRBJ2-7; 14 bases fit TRBD2. The CDR3 has 15 amino acids. CDR1 is MNHEY, CDR2 SMNVEV, per germline (reference sequence). Trimming took 8 bases from V and 3 from J; bases not matched to a gene: 6. DNA for the CDR3: TGTGCCAGCCGCCTCGGGACTAGCGGGGGCTACGAGCAGTACTTC. Its protein product is CASRLGTSGGYEQYF.

J is TRBJ1-3 and V is TRBV28; 9 positions match TRBD1. The CDR3 is 15 amino acids. CDR1 and CDR2 (germline): MDHEN, SYDVKM. V was pared by 5 bases and J by 1 base, with 3 bases of the junction left unmatched. The CDR3 DNA follows: TGTGCCAGCAGTGCGACAGGGGGTTCTGGAAACACCATATATTTT. This translates into CASSATGGSGNTIYF.

The genes are TRBV6-1 and TRBJ1-5, with D perhaps matching TRBD1 (6 bases). The germline V gene has CDR1 MNHNS and CDR2 SASEGT. The CDR3 has 15 amino acids. V was cut by 1 base and J by 5 bases, with 12 bases left in between. The CDR3 spells CASSEVWGLDQPQHF. CDR3 sequence (DNA): TGTGCCAGCAGTGAAGTGTGGGGGCTCGATCAGCCCCAGCATTTT.

The chain is built from TRBV6-6 and TRBJ1-1; D is unclear. This CDR3 spans 12 amino acids. Trimming pared 5 bases from V and 8 bases from J, leaving 12 bases between. CDR1 and CDR2 (germline): MNHNY, SVGAGI (reference sequence). The CDR3 is CASSGGRLEAFF. CDR3 DNA sequence: TGTGCCAGCAGTGGCGGACGGTTAGAAGCTTTCTTT.

The chain combines TRBV6-5 with TRBJ2-7, with D uncertain. V was clipped by 8 bases and J by 5 bases, with 16 bases between them. The CDR3 has 13 residues. CDR1 is MNHEY and CDR2 is SVGAGI in the germline V gene. DNA for the CDR3: TGTGCCAGCGGACGCCTGGGGTCCCACGAGCAGTACTTC. Its protein is CASGRLGSHEQYF.

This rearrangement joins TRBV2 to TRBJ1-1; tentative D call: TRBD1 (6 bases). CDR1 is SNHLY and CDR2 is FYNNEI in the germline V gene. This CDR3 is built from 12 residues. V shed 8 bases and J shed 6 bases, with 13 bases lying between them. CDR3 region: CASFTGFAEAFF. The CDR3 DNA reads as TGTGCCAGCTTCACAGGGTTTGCTGAAGCTTTCTTT.

The chain recombines TRBV29-1 with TRBJ2-1; TRBD2 aligns across 9 bases. The CDR3 is made up of 16 amino acids. V lost 5 bases and J lost 5; bases outside the gene matches: 13. Germline assignment: CDR1 SQVTM and CDR2 ANQGSEA. For the CDR3, the DNA is TGCAGCGTTACGAGGGGACTAGCAGCCACCGACAATGAGCAGTTCTTC. Its translation: CSVTRGLAATDNEQFF.

This sequence joins TRBV6-6 and TRBJ1-3; unclear D gene. The CDR3 length is 16 residues. The germline V and J ends were trimmed by 6 bases and 0 bases, with 15 bases remaining between them. Germline V gives CDR1 MNHNY, CDR2 SVGAGI (reference sequence). The CDR3 region is CASSFPSGPSGNTIYF. Written as DNA, the CDR3 is TGTGCCAGCAGCTTCCCGTCCGGACCCTCTGGAAACACCATATATTTT.

V usage is TRBV5-4 and J usage is TRBJ2-2; D perhaps matches TRBD2 (5 bases). V shed 5 bases and J shed 2 bases, with 16 bases lying between them. This CDR3 has 16 residues. Germline CDR1 reads SGHNT; CDR2 reads YYREEE (reference sequence). This CDR3 is CASSPARRTNTGELFF. The CDR3 DNA sequence: TGTGCCAGCAGTCCGGCCCGAAGGACTAACACCGGGGAGCTGTTTTTT.

The chain has TRBV28 and TRBJ1-4, with D unclear. The CDR3 has 14 amino acids. CDR1 is MDHEN, CDR2 SYDVKM, per germline. V was shortened by 7 bases and J by 0 bases, with 9 bases between the two germline ends. The CDR3 nucleotides read TGTGCCAGCACGATGACTGCAACTAATGAAAAACTGTTTTTT. Amino acids: CASTMTATNEKLFF.

This clone turned up a few times. V usage is TRBV27 and J usage is TRBJ1-4; D is possibly TRBD1 (5 bases). V shed 7 bases and J shed 7 bases, with 19 bases lying between them. The CDR3 contains 15 residues. From germline, CDR1 is MNHEY and CDR2 SMNVEV (reference sequence). The CDR3 spells CASTLRGGESEKLFF. The CDR3 DNA reads TGTGCCAGCACCCTTCGGGGAGGGGAGAGTGAAAAACTGTTTTTT.